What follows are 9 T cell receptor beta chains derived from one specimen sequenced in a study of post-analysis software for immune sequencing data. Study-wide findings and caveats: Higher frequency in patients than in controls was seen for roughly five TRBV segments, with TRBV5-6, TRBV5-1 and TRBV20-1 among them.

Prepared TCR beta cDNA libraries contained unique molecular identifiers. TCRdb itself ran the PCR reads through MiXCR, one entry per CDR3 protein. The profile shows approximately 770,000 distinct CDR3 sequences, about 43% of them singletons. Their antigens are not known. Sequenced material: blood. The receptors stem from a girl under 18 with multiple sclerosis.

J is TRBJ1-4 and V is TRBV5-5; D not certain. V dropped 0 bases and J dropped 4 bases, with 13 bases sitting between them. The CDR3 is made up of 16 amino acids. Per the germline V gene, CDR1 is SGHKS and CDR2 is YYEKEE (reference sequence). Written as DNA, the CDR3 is TGTGCCAGCAGCTTGGCGGGCCGACCTATTAATGAAAAACTGTTTTTT. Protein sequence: CASSLAGRPINEKLFF.

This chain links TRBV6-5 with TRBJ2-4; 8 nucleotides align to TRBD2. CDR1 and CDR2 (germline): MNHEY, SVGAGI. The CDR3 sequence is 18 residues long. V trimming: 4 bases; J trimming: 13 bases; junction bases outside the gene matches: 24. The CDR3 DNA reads TGTGCCAGCAGTTGGACCTACCAAGCGGGAGCTCCACTAAATGAGCAGTACTTC. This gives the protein CASSWTYQAGAPLNEQYF.

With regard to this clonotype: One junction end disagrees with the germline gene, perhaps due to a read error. Written as DNA, the CDR3 is TGTGCCAGCAGCTTAGCGGGAGGTATGAGTAATGAGCAGTTCTTC. It is translated as CASSLAGGMSNEQFF. This chain uses TRBV12-3 or TRBV12-4 with TRBJ2-1; 10 nucleotides line up with TRBD2. The CDR3 totals 15 residues.

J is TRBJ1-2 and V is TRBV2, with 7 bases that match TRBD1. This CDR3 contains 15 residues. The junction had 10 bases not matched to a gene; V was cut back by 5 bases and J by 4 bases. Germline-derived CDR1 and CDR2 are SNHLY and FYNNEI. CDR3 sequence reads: CASSFDRASTYGYTF. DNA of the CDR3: TGTGCCAGCAGTTTCGACAGGGCCTCTACCTATGGCTACACCTTC.

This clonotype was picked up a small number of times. The CDR3 DNA sequence: TGTGCCAGCAGTTACCTGGCCGGGACGGAGACCCAGTACTTC. Translated: CASSYLAGTETQYF. This chain joins TRBV6-5 and TRBJ2-5; perhaps D is TRBD1 or TRBD2 (5 bases each). Trimming took 2 bases from V and 5 from J, leaving 12 bases between them. CDR3 length: 14 amino acids. CDR1 is MNHEY, CDR2 SVGAGI, per germline.

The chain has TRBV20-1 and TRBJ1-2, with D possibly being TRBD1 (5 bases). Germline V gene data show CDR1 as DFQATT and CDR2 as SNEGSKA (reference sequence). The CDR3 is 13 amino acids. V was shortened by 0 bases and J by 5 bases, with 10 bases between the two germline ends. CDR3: CSAREEGKYGYTF. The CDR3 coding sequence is TGCAGTGCTAGAGAGGAGGGGAAGTATGGCTACACCTTC.

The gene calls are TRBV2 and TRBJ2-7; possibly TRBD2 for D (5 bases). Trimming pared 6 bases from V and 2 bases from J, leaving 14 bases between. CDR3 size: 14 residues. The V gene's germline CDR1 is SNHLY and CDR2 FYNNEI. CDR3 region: CASRSDFGPYEQYF. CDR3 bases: TGTGCCAGCAGGTCGGACTTCGGCCCCTACGAGCAGTACTTC. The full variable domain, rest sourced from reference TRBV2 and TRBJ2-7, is EPEVTQTPSHQVTQMGQEVILRCVPISNHLYFYWYRQILGQKVEFLVSFYNNEISEKSEIFDDQFSVERPDGSNFTLKIRSTKLEDSAMYFCASRSDFGPYEQYFGPGTRLTVT.

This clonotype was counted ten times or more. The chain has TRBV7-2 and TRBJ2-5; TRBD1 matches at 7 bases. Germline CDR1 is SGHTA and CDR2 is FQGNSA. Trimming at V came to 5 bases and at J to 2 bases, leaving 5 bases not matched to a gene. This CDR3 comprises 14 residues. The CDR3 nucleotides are TGTGCCAGCAGCCCCCGGGACAGTCAAGAGACCCAGTACTTC. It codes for CASSPRDSQETQYF.

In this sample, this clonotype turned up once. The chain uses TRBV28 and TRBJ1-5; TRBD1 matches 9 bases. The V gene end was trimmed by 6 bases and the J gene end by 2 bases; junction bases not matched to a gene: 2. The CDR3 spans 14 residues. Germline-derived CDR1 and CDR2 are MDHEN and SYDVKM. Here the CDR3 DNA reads TGTGCCAGCAGACAGGGGGCGGGCAATCAGCCCCAGCATTTT. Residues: CASRQGAGNQPQHF.